This TCR beta chain appears in the sequencing data of a study of blood T cell repertoires in COVID-19 (dated by TCRdb to about 2020). At the level of the whole study: The collaborator samples originated in the United States, Italy and Spain and spanned the acute and convalescent phases of COVID-19. Deeply sampled blood TCRbeta repertoires from subjects exposed to, actively infected with, or recovered from COVID-19 were included in the dataset. Nearly every sample came with metadata listing a de-identified subject ID, COVID-19 status, age in years and sex. The material from the prospective study consisted of cDNA or gDNA derived from T cells, B-cell-depleted T cells, or PBMCs. Where HLA class I and class II types were available, the types were taken from metadata supplied by the sample provider, not from assay-based typing. The repertoires were made available in a free public database intended to serve as a resource for research on the immune response to SARS-CoV-2. The samples were drawn from two sources: the first 160 participants of the ongoing ImmuneRACE study, and 1,000 to 1,500 subjects contributed by 6 global collaborators. What the authors observed across the whole study: The amount of clinical and demographic metadata varied by source and participant and was provided uncurated.

As concerns this clone: Its target antigen remains unknown. Nothing much larger sits one base from this clone, and base qualities are not available.

CDR3 length: 15 amino acids, cysteine to phenylalanine. Only CDR3 DNA remains: 45 bases, in frame from the first base. The germline V gene provides CDR1 SGHRS and CDR2 YFSETQ. Deletion took 1 base off V and 5 bases off J, with a span of 13 bases between the germline ends. Each collaborating institution followed its own protocols to collect whole blood in K2EDTA tubes. For TCRbeta analysis, collaborator samples were shipped as frozen whole blood, as isolated PBMCs, or as DNA extracted from either sample type. TCRbeta CDR3 regions were amplified from genomic DNA by means of the immunoSEQ Assay, a bias-controlled multiplex PCR. Per the authors' processing: The number of nucleated cells in each sample was estimated from the amplification of reference gene primers within the assay. To quantify the absolute abundance of each unique TCRbeta CDR3 rearrangement, sequence reads were collapsed and filtered. Productive Simpson clonality was computed per sample as the square root of Simpson's diversity index over productive rearrangements. Held by TCRdb, this immuneACCESS table contains in-frame sequences only and omits some clones. Under half of the omission traces to an unresolved V gene where checked; the cause of the rest is unknown. That table supplies the V and J calls and clone size; D and trimming were determined from the DNA. In this sample the table shows nearly 200,000 clones, 85% to 90% of which occur a single time. 0.6% to 0.9% of the sample is taken by the ten largest.

Sample: peripheral blood. This receptor chain uses TRBV5-1 and TRBJ1-5; the D gene remains uncertain. The source is a woman in her 70s with acute or convalescent COVID-19. The bases read TGCGCCAGCAGCTTGAGCGGCACCCGGGATCAGCCCCAGCATTTT. It specifies CASSLSGTRDQPQHF.